This T cell receptor beta chain was sequenced during a study of beta chain features in type 1 diabetes. The study's findings and limits: When VDJ junctions were examined, type 1 diabetes patients showed fewer insertions and more deletions. Naive, central memory and Treg TCRB repertoires seemed to resemble each other more closely in patients than they did in healthy donors.

Worth noting for this clone: No antigen is known for it.

This CDR3 comprises 15 residues. V was pared by 6 bases and J by 0 bases, with 14 bases between. Germline lookup yields CDR1 SNHLY and CDR2 FYNNEI. Each sorted fraction was over 95% pure. The entirety of the isolated RNA underwent reverse transcription, so expressed TCRB transcripts were sequenced. Here immunoSEQ multiplex PCR was the method, and the copy in TCRdb shows in-frame clones only, minus some. The data contain about 370,000 clones, about 14% of them singletons. The sequence was collected from a woman in her late teens or twenties in good health. This chain uses TRBV2 with TRBJ1-1; weak D call: TRBD1 (6 bases). Source material: naive CD4+ T cells from blood. The CDR3 nucleotides read TGTGCCAGCAGGGTTCACAGGGCCCTGAACACTGAAGCTTTCTTT. It codes for CASRVHRALNTEAFF.